Sequencing of this T cell receptor (beta chain) was carried out in a study of lymphopenia after photon versus proton radiotherapy. With regard to this clone: What it binds is unknown.

Trimming at V came to 7 bases and at J to 5 bases, leaving 8 bases not matched to a gene. Germline V gene lookup returns CDR1 SNHLY and CDR2 FYNNEI. CDR3 length equals 14 residues. Findings and limits, study-wide: Post-nadir diversity loss with photons came from oligoclonal expansion, particularly CD8+ Temra cells.

The method was immunoSEQ multiplex PCR; TCRdb's version includes in-frame clones alone and lacks a portion of them. The sample contains roughly 64,000 clones, roughly 90% of which appear only once. The sequencing here drew on peripheral blood, taken from a patient treated with proton-based radiotherapy. The clonotype originates from an elderly man with esophageal cancer. The genes are TRBV2 and TRBJ2-1; 7 bases map to TRBD1. The CDR3 sequence is CASTPDRSNNEQFF. CDR3 nucleotides: TGTGCCAGCACCCCGGACAGGAGCAACAATGAGCAGTTCTTC.